These 26 T cell receptor beta chains share one sample of origin, sequenced in a study of control samples from healthy donors and cancer patients. Sequencing used immunoSEQ multiplex PCR; TCRdb keeps in-frame clones, though not all of them. The data show 160,000 or so clones, with 96% seen just once and just over 1% held by the top ten. Material for sequencing was blood. These receptors were collected from a woman aged 30 to 39 in good health.

The gene calls are TRBV28 and TRBJ1-5; D ambiguous. The germline V and J ends were trimmed by 4 bases and 0 bases, with 13 bases remaining between them. Germline loops: CDR1 MDHEN, CDR2 SYDVKM. The CDR3 is 16 amino acids. The CDR3 DNA reads as TGTGCCAGCAGTTCAGGACTGTTCGATAGCAATCAGCCCCAGCATTTT. Its protein is CASSSGLFDSNQPQHF.

The J gene is TRBJ2-1, the V gene TRBV7-9; 12 bases line up with TRBD2. CDR1 and CDR2 from the germline V gene are SEHNR and FQNEAQ (reference sequence). This CDR3 region has 16 residues. V trimming: 5 bases; J trimming: 7 bases; junction bases outside the gene matches: 9. Here the CDR3 DNA reads TGTGCCAGCAGCCAAGCTAGCGGGGGGGCATCAAATGAGCAGTTCTTC. It yields the protein CASSQASGGASNEQFF.

The chain recombines TRBV30 with TRBJ2-1, with D possibly being TRBD2 (5 bases). The germline gives CDR1 GTSNPN, CDR2 SVGIG (reference sequence). CDR3 length: 14 amino acids. Trimming shortened V by 0 bases and J by 7 bases, and 13 bases separated the two germline ends. CDR3: CAWSVTGIWNEQFF. CDR3 sequence (DNA): TGTGCCTGGAGTGTAACCGGGATCTGGAATGAGCAGTTCTTC. The variable domain in full, with the rest retrieved from reference TRBV30 and TRBJ2-1, is SQTIHQWPATLVQPVGSPLSLECTVEGTSNPNLYWYRQAAGRGLQLLFYSVGIGQISSEVPQNLSASRPQDRQFILSSKKLLLSDSGFYLCAWSVTGIWNEQFFGPGTRLTVL.

The chain carries TRBV11-2 and TRBJ1-2, with no clear D. With 5 bases removed from V and 6 bases from J, the gap between germline ends came to 13 bases. The germline V gene has CDR1 SGHAT and CDR2 FQNNGV. This CDR3 is 13 amino acids long. The DNA for the CDR3 is TGTGCCAGCAGCCCACACCTAAGAGATGGCTACACCTTC. This encodes CASSPHLRDGYTF.

The chain employs TRBV18 and TRBJ2-7, with D possibly matching TRBD2 (5 bases). Germline CDR1 KGHSH, CDR2 LQKENI. V was pared by 3 bases and J by 4 bases, with 16 bases between. The CDR3 consists of 15 residues. The CDR3 is CASSPYKLAQYEQYF. CDR3 DNA: TGTGCCAGCTCACCCTACAAATTAGCGCAGTACGAGCAGTACTTC.

This chain links TRBV3-1 (or the pseudogene TRBV3-2) with TRBJ1-1; the D is unclear. Trimming removed 4 bases at V and 1 base at J, with 10 bases between. The CDR3 contains 14 residues. Germline CDR1 LGHDT, CDR2 YNNKEL (reference sequence). The CDR3 protein is CASSPVSQNTEAFF. The DNA for the CDR3 is TGTGCCAGCAGCCCGGTATCTCAGAACACTGAAGCTTTCTTT.

V usage is TRBV4-1 and J usage is TRBJ2-1; D is possibly TRBD1 (6 bases). This CDR3 has 15 residues. The germline V gene encodes CDR1 MGHRA and CDR2 YSYEKL. The V end lost 6 bases, the J end lost 0 bases, and 12 bases lay between the germline ends. This chain's CDR3 is CASRDSESSYNEQFF. As DNA, the CDR3 is TGCGCCAGCAGGGACAGCGAGAGCTCCTACAATGAGCAGTTCTTC.

The V gene is TRBV6-1, the J gene TRBJ2-5, with D unclear. V dropped 2 bases and J dropped 5 bases, with 15 bases sitting between them. The CDR3 runs 15 residues. Germline loops: CDR1 MNHNS, CDR2 SASEGT. CDR3 loop: CASSESLGRRETQYF. In nucleotides, the CDR3 is TGTGCCAGCAGTGAAAGTTTAGGGCGACGGGAGACCCAGTACTTC.

The CDR3 DNA is TGCGCCAGCAGCTTGGAAGGCGGGAGGGCCCTCTACGAGCAGTACTTC. Its protein is CASSLEGGRALYEQYF. This chain joins TRBV5-1 and TRBJ2-7, with 9 bases identical to TRBD2. CDR3 length equals 16 residues. V was pared by 0 bases and J by 3 bases, with 7 bases of the junction left unmatched. Germline CDR1 SGHRS, CDR2 YFSETQ.

This rearrangement joins TRBV18 to TRBJ1-1; 7 nucleotides line up with TRBD1. The CDR3 spans 17 residues. V shed 1 base and J 0 bases; nucleotides not matched to a gene: 8. Germline V gene lookup returns CDR1 KGHSH and CDR2 LQKENI. The CDR3 DNA reads TGTGCCAGCTCACCACTCAGACAGGGAGGGCTGAACACTGAAGCTTTCTTT. Its protein is CASSPLRQGGLNTEAFF.

The chain joins TRBV21-1 to TRBJ1-1. TRBV21-1 is termed a pseudogene. The CDR3 sequence is 13 residues long. The CDR3 nucleotides are TGTGCCAGCAGCAAATATGGTTGGGCTGAAGCTTTCTTT. Translated, it gives CASSKYGWAEAFF.

V is TRBV6-5 and J is TRBJ2-1; 9 bases match TRBD1. The CDR3 covers 15 residues. The germline CDR1 and CDR2 sequences are MNHEY and SVGAGI. Trimming took 6 bases from V and 3 from J; bases not matched to a gene: 6. The CDR3 loop is CASSEDRGGYNEQFF. The CDR3 bases are TGTGCCAGCAGCGAGGACAGGGGCGGCTACAATGAGCAGTTCTTC.

This chain connects TRBV19 to TRBJ2-1; 11 nucleotides align to TRBD2. The CDR3 totals 16 residues. Trimming removed 3 bases from V and 3 bases from J; junction bases left unmatched: 4. The germline CDR1 and CDR2 sequences are LNHDA and SQIVND (reference sequence). The CDR3 is CASSIGLAGLYNEQFF. CDR3 nucleotides: TGTGCCAGTAGTATCGGACTAGCGGGCCTCTACAATGAGCAGTTCTTC.

The chain combines TRBV18 with TRBJ2-3; no clear D. This CDR3 contains 14 residues. Trimming removed 1 base from V and 2 bases from J, with 7 bases in between. Germline V CDR1 and CDR2: KGHSH, LQKENI. Here the CDR3 DNA reads TGTGCCAGCTCACCACAGAGACCCACAGATACGCAGTATTTT. This encodes CASSPQRPTDTQYF.

The rearrangement links TRBV19 to TRBJ2-1; 7 nucleotides align to TRBD1. The length of the CDR3 is 14 residues. CDR1 is LNHDA, CDR2 SQIVND, per germline (reference sequence). Trimming at V came to 2 bases and at J to 8 bases, leaving 6 bases not matched to a gene. CDR3 DNA sequence: TGTGCCAGTAGTATACTAGGGGGCGGATATGAGCAGTTCTTC. Translated, it gives CASSILGGGYEQFF.

The chain combines TRBV5-1 with TRBJ2-7; TRBD1 aligns across 7 bases. Per the germline V gene, CDR1 is SGHRS and CDR2 is YFSETQ. The junction had 8 bases not matched to a gene; V was cut back by 3 bases and J by 2 bases. CDR3 length equals 15 residues. The CDR3 loop reads CASSWLGDSPYEQYF. CDR3 bases: TGCGCCAGCAGCTGGTTGGGGGACAGCCCCTACGAGCAGTACTTC.

The chain employs TRBV6-5 and TRBJ2-5; 10 positions agree with TRBD2. CDR3 length: 15 residues. The V gene's germline CDR1 is MNHEY and CDR2 SVGAGI. The V segment lost 2 bases and the J segment 5 bases; nucleotides outside the gene matches: 5. The CDR3 protein is CASSYGAGGSETQYF. Written as DNA, the CDR3 is TGTGCCAGCAGTTACGGAGCGGGAGGGAGTGAGACCCAGTACTTC.

The rearrangement joins TRBV2 to TRBJ2-1; the D gene could be TRBD1 or TRBD2 (5 bases each). With 8 bases removed from V and 6 bases from J, the gap between germline ends came to 11 bases. The CDR3 loop spans 12 amino acids. Germline V gene lookup returns CDR1 SNHLY and CDR2 FYNNEI. CDR3 loop: CASQGRGNEQFF. The CDR3 region has the DNA TGTGCCAGCCAGGGACGGGGCAATGAGCAGTTCTTC. The entire variable domain, with the rest obtained from reference TRBV2 and TRBJ2-1, is as follows: EPEVTQTPSHQVTQMGQEVILRCVPISNHLYFYWYRQILGQKVEFLVSFYNNEISEKSEIFDDQFSVERPDGSNFTLKIRSTKLEDSAMYFCASQGRGNEQFFGPGTRLTVL.

The chain joins TRBV3-1 (or the pseudogene TRBV3-2) to TRBJ2-7, with TRBD2 matching over 8 bases. Germline CDR1 is LGHDT and CDR2 is YNNKEL (reference sequence). Germline trimming cut 4 bases from V and 6 bases from J; bases unmatched to any gene: 8. The CDR3 spans 14 residues. CDR3 sequence (DNA): TGTGCCAGCAGCCCCGGGGGGGGACGCGCCGAGCAGTACTTC. It codes for CASSPGGGRAEQYF.

J is TRBJ1-3 and V is TRBV27; D unclear. The CDR3 has 17 amino acids. Germline V gene lookup returns CDR1 MNHEY and CDR2 SMNVEV (reference sequence). The V end was cut by 6 bases, the J end by 1 base, with 19 bases between. The DNA for the CDR3 is TGTGCCAGCAGCTCAGTCTGGAACCGTACTTCTGGAAACACCATATATTTT. Translating it yields CASSSVWNRTSGNTIYF.

The gene calls are TRBV7-9 and TRBJ2-1; D remains unclear. The CDR3 totals 12 residues. CDR1 is SEHNR, CDR2 FQNEAQ, per germline (reference sequence). V gave up 3 bases and J gave up 6 bases, with 6 bases separating them. The CDR3 here is CASSFLVNEQFF. CDR3 in DNA: TGTGCCAGCAGCTTTCTCGTCAATGAGCAGTTCTTC. Complete variable domain (other parts from reference TRBV7-9 and TRBJ2-1): DTGVSQNPRHKITKRGQNVTFRCDPISEHNRLYWYRQTLGQGPEFLTYFQNEAQLEKSRLLSDRFSAERPKGSFSTLEIQRTEQGDSAMYLCASSFLVNEQFFGPGTRLTVL.

The rearrangement joins TRBV4-1 to TRBJ2-5; 7 bases are a match to TRBD2. Trimming cost V 1 base and J 4 bases; bases outside gene matches: 9. Germline CDR1 and CDR2: MGHRA and YSYEKL. The CDR3 contains 16 residues. The CDR3 sequence is CASSQGWLAAGETQYF. The CDR3 DNA is TGCGCCAGCAGCCAAGGTTGGCTAGCGGCCGGAGAGACCCAGTACTTC.

CDR3: CASSLPGSNQPQHF. CDR3 sequence (DNA): TGTGCCAGCAGTCTTCCAGGGAGCAATCAGCCCCAGCATTTT. The chain uses TRBV6-6 and TRBJ1-5, with TRBD1 as a possible D gene (5 bases). Deletions cut 5 bases from V and 1 base from J, with 9 bases between. Germline lookup yields CDR1 MNHNY and CDR2 SVGAGI (reference sequence). The CDR3 loop spans 14 amino acids.

This chain joins TRBV18 and TRBJ1-1; the D is unclear. Germline CDR1 KGHSH, CDR2 LQKENI. The CDR3 is made up of 14 amino acids. Between the trimmed V and J ends, which lost 3 bases and 6 bases, there was a span of 14 bases. The DNA for the CDR3 is TGTGCCAGCTCACCCGAAATAGGGTTAGCTGAAGCTTTCTTT. Translating it yields CASSPEIGLAEAFF.

V gene TRBV5-1 combines with J gene TRBJ2-7; 7 bases map to TRBD1. Looked up from germline, CDR1 is SGHRS and CDR2 is YFSETQ. The CDR3 is 13 amino acids. After removal of 4 bases from V and 3 bases from J, the junction contained 4 bases not matched to a gene. CDR3 protein: CASSDGTVYEQYF. CDR3 coding DNA: TGCGCCAGCAGCGATGGGACAGTCTACGAGCAGTACTTC.

The chain has TRBV16 and TRBJ2-2; possible D gene TRBD2, 5 bases. Trimming took 2 bases from V and 10 from J, leaving 8 bases between them. This CDR3 is built from 12 residues. Germline CDR1 KGHSY, CDR2 FQNENV. The CDR3 nucleotides read TGTGCCAGCAGCCAAGAGGGAATGGAGCTGTTTTTT. Protein: CASSQEGMELFF.